The 19 T cell receptor beta chains below come from one sample, sequenced in a study of blood T cell repertoires in COVID-19. Generated by immunoSEQ multiplex PCR, the TCRdb table keeps only in-frame clones and is missing some. Of under 200,000 clones listed, 89% are singletons. The specimen sequenced was PBMCs or T cells enriched from blood (not recorded which). The receptor source for this set is a woman aged 18-29 years who had recovered from COVID-19.

V and J are TRBV4-1 and TRBJ2-1, with 10 bases identical to TRBD1. Germline CDR1 MGHRA, CDR2 YSYEKL. Losses at the gene ends were 1 base for V and 9 bases for J; bases not matched to a gene: 9. This CDR3 is built from 16 residues. The CDR3 sequence is CASSQVGTGVASEQFF. The CDR3 nucleotides read TGCGCCAGCAGCCAAGTAGGGACAGGGGTGGCGAGTGAGCAGTTCTTC.

The chain combines TRBV28 with TRBJ1-2; 7 bases map to TRBD1. The CDR3 runs 14 residues. In germline, CDR1 is MDHEN, CDR2 SYDVKM. Trimming removed 6 bases from V and 4 bases from J; junction bases left unmatched: 8. The CDR3 loop reads CASSLRQGTYGYTF. CDR3 DNA sequence: TGTGCCAGCAGCCTCCGACAGGGTACCTATGGCTACACCTTC.

This chain links TRBV10-3 with TRBJ2-2; D not resolved. Germline assignment: CDR1 ENHRY and CDR2 SYGVKD. V was pared by 10 bases and J by 7 bases, with 7 bases between. The CDR3 covers 10 residues. CDR3 sequence (DNA): TGTGCCACATACAGCGGGGAGCTGTTTTTT. It codes for CATYSGELFF.

The rearrangement uses TRBV28 and TRBJ1-5, with 12 bases that match TRBD1. Germline assignment: CDR1 MDHEN and CDR2 SYDVKM. J gave up 2 bases and V 2 bases, and 4 bases lay outside the gene matches. The CDR3 runs 17 residues. The CDR3 DNA sequence: TGTGCCAGCAGTTTAAGGGACAGGGGGCGACGCAATCAGCCCCAGCATTTT. Translated: CASSLRDRGRRNQPQHF.

The chain has TRBV19 and TRBJ2-5, with 8 bases lining up with TRBD2. With 6 bases clipped from V and 1 base from J, the junction kept 7 bases outside the gene matches. Germline CDR1 and CDR2: LNHDA and SQIVND (reference sequence). This CDR3 spans 15 amino acids. The CDR3 protein is CASRGAGVGQETQYF. The CDR3 DNA follows: TGTGCCAGTAGAGGAGCGGGGGTAGGCCAAGAGACCCAGTACTTC.

V is TRBV5-1 and J is TRBJ2-7; 7 positions match TRBD2. Germline assignment: CDR1 SGHRS and CDR2 YFSETQ. Losses at the gene ends were 3 bases for V and 5 bases for J; bases not matched to a gene: 11. CDR3 size: 15 residues. CDR3: CASSSEPRELDEQYF. Here the CDR3 DNA reads TGCGCCAGCAGCTCGGAACCGCGGGAGCTCGACGAGCAGTACTTC.

The chain has TRBV14 and TRBJ2-2, with D possibly matching TRBD2 (5 bases). Trimming stripped 3 bases from V and 5 bases from J, with 13 bases between. The CDR3 has 15 amino acids. Germline assignment: CDR1 SGHDN and CDR2 FVKESK. CDR3 loop: CASSQGVGLTGELFF. The CDR3 DNA follows: TGTGCCAGCAGCCAGGGAGTGGGTTTAACCGGGGAGCTGTTTTTT.

This clone was observed once. V is TRBV13 and J is TRBJ2-7; perhaps TRBD2 as D (6 bases). Germline CDR1 is PRHDT and CDR2 is FYEKMQ (reference sequence). Deletions cut 4 bases from V and 4 bases from J, with 11 bases between. The CDR3 is 13 residues long. The CDR3 protein is CASSSRESYEQYF. In DNA, the CDR3 is TGTGCCAGCAGCTCCCGGGAGTCATACGAGCAGTACTTC.

This chain connects TRBV5-1 to TRBJ2-3; 10 nucleotides line up with TRBD2. Trimming took 4 bases from V and 6 from J; bases not matched to a gene: 5. This CDR3 contains 14 residues. Germline CDR1 SGHRS, CDR2 YFSETQ. The CDR3 DNA is TGCGCCAGCAGCCCCGGACTAGCGGACGATACGCAGTATTTT. Residues: CASSPGLADDTQYF.

By sample share, this clone is large. The rearrangement joins TRBV4-2 to TRBJ2-1; TRBD2 matches at 8 bases. The germline V gene encodes CDR1 LGHNA and CDR2 YNFKEQ. V gave up 6 bases and J gave up 4 bases; unmatched junction bases: 11. CDR3 size: 16 residues. In DNA form, the CDR3 reads TGTGCCAGCAGAACGCGGGAGGCCGGATTTTACAATGAGCAGTTCTTC. Its translation: CASRTREAGFYNEQFF.

This CDR3 is CASSPDRGHTEAFF. CDR3 DNA sequence: TGTGCCAGTAGTCCGGACAGGGGGCACACTGAAGCTTTCTTT. The rearrangement joins TRBV19 to TRBJ1-1, with TRBD1 matching 11 bases. Germline CDR1 reads LNHDA; CDR2 reads SQIVND (reference sequence). Trimming at V came to 5 bases and at J to 3 bases, leaving 2 bases not matched to a gene. This CDR3 is built from 14 residues.

The genes are TRBV5-1 and TRBJ2-1; D is perhaps TRBD2 (6 bases). CDR3 length: 18 amino acids. Germline V gene data show CDR1 as SGHRS and CDR2 as YFSETQ. V was cut by 2 bases and J by 6 bases, with 24 bases left in between. CDR3 DNA: TGCGCCAGCAGCTTCGGGCGGGACGTGCCGGGTGGTCTCAATGAGCAGTTCTTC. Its protein is CASSFGRDVPGGLNEQFF.

J is TRBJ2-5 and V is TRBV28, with a possible D match to TRBD1 (5 bases). The germline V gene encodes CDR1 MDHEN and CDR2 SYDVKM. The CDR3 totals 16 residues. Trimming took off 3 bases at V and 1 base at J, with 15 bases between the two ends. The CDR3 spells CASSFRIRQLQETQYF. CDR3 nucleotide sequence: TGTGCCAGCAGTTTTCGAATAAGACAGCTCCAAGAGACCCAGTACTTC.

The chain recombines TRBV30 with TRBJ2-7, with 9 nucleotides matching TRBD2. This CDR3 has 14 amino acids. Germline V gene sequence: CDR1 GTSNPN, CDR2 SVGIG (reference sequence). V lost 4 bases to trimming and J lost 4 bases; unmatched junction nucleotides: 8. Written as DNA, the CDR3 is TGTGCCTGGACGCCCCTGGCGGGGGGGTACGAGCAGTACTTC. Amino acids: CAWTPLAGGYEQYF.

The V call is TRBV15, the J call TRBJ2-7; 12 nucleotides line up with TRBD2. There are 16 residues in the CDR3. Germline CDR1 is LNHNV and CDR2 is YYDKDF (reference sequence). V shed 1 base and J 3 bases; nucleotides not matched to a gene: 4. CDR3 region: CATSRGRTSGNYEQYF. The CDR3 nucleotides are TGTGCCACCAGCAGAGGCCGGACTAGCGGGAACTACGAGCAGTACTTC. Looking up the rest from reference TRBV15 and TRBJ2-7 gives the full variable domain: DAMVIQNPRYQVTQFGKPVTLSCSQTLNHNVMYWYQQKSSQAPKLLFHYYDKDFNNEADTPDNFQSRRPNTSFCFLDIRSPGLGDTAMYLCATSRGRTSGNYEQYFGPGTRLTVT.

The gene calls are TRBV2 and TRBJ1-5, with D possibly being TRBD1 (6 bases). Germline CDR1 and CDR2: SNHLY and FYNNEI. The CDR3 totals 14 residues. Trimming took 5 bases from V and 2 from J, leaving 10 bases between them. The CDR3 reads CASSNRVGNQPQHF. CDR3 sequence (DNA): TGTGCCAGCAGTAACAGGGTTGGCAATCAGCCCCAGCATTTT.

About this clone: Sequence at one end of the junction differs from germline and may be a read error. The genes are TRBV7-7 and TRBJ2-1; 11 nucleotides align to TRBD2. The CDR3 sequence is 15 residues long. The germline V gene encodes CDR1 SSHAT and CDR2 FNYEAQ (reference sequence). The CDR3 sequence: CASSLTSGSLDEQFF. The DNA for the CDR3 is TGTGCTAGCAGCTTAACTAGCGGGAGTTTAGATGAGCAGTTCTTC.

This clone was observed once. The chain employs TRBV27 and TRBJ2-5, with D maybe TRBD2 (7 bases). CDR1 is MNHEY, CDR2 SMNVEV, per germline (reference sequence). The CDR3 covers 17 residues. The V end lost 5 bases, the J end lost 2 bases, and 21 bases lay between the germline ends. The CDR3 DNA is TGTGCCAGCAGTCATCACAGGGAGGGGGTCTCACAAGAGACCCAGTACTTC. Protein product: CASSHHREGVSQETQYF.

The chain couples TRBV28 to TRBJ2-1; tentatively, D is TRBD1 (6 bases). The V gene's germline CDR1 is MDHEN and CDR2 SYDVKM. This CDR3 is 16 amino acids long. V was cut by 3 bases and J by 4 bases, with 16 bases left in between. The CDR3 loop is CASSFQGTGIYNEQFF. The CDR3 region has the DNA TGTGCCAGCAGTTTTCAGGGTACAGGGATATACAATGAGCAGTTCTTC.